This T cell receptor beta chain was obtained from a study of beta chain features in type 1 diabetes. Study results and limitations: PCR might favor shorter templates, equally in patients and controls.

The CDR3 loop spans 15 amino acids. Losses at the gene ends were 6 bases for V and 2 bases for J; bases not matched to a gene: 11. Looked up from germline, CDR1 is SGHRS and CDR2 is YFSETQ. What was sequenced were expressed TCRB transcripts, since all of the isolated RNA had been reverse transcribed. Repertoires were generated with immunoSEQ multiplex PCR, while TCRdb's copy carries only in-frame clones and drops some. Among hundreds of thousands of clones, roughly 11% were seen once, and the ten largest hold around 0.015%. Of note for this clone: Its antigen is currently unknown.

This receptor was identified in a woman in her 30s in good health. Sequenced sample: naive CD4+ T cells from blood. The V call is TRBV5-1, the J call TRBJ2-7; 7 bases match TRBD1. CDR3 coding DNA: TGCGCCAGCACTGCAGCGACAGGGTTTACCTACGAGCAGTACTTC. Encoded protein: CASTAATGFTYEQYF.